This is a list of T cell receptor beta chains from one sample in a study of blood T cell repertoires in COVID-19. Generated by immunoSEQ multiplex PCR, the TCRdb table keeps only in-frame clones and is missing some. This table has around 250,000 clones, 65% to 85% appearing once. Sequences were obtained from peripheral blood. The origin of the receptors is a man at least 80 years old with acute or convalescent COVID-19. Both conserved end residues are part of each CDR3. A D gene is named only where the DNA matches it firmly. Only some rows state a clone size, as once, few, many or a class for expanded clones.

J,V,D,size,CDR3,DNA
TRBJ2-7,TRBV21-1,NA,few,CASSKGTAYEQYF,TGTGCCAGCAGCAAAGGGACAGCCTACGAGCAGTACTTC
TRBJ2-3,TRBV29-1,TRBD2,once,CSVEGGTSVRTDTQYF,TGCAGCGTTGAAGGTGGGACTAGTGTTCGCACAGATACGCAGTATTTT
TRBJ2-7,TRBV18,TRBD2,NA,CASSGLAGDEQYF,TGTGCCAGCTCAGGACTAGCGGGAGACGAGCAGTACTTC
TRBJ1-1,TRBV4-1,NA,NA,CASSQDPRGGRNTEAFF,TGCGCCAGCAGCCAAGACCCCCGAGGAGGGCGGAACACTGAAGCTTTCTTT
TRBJ1-2,TRBV6-5,NA,NA,CASTERGGVGYGYTF,TGTGCCAGCACCGAAAGGGGGGGAGTTGGGTATGGCTACACCTTC
TRBJ2-1,TRBV5-6,NA,NA,CASSLEGWQGSSYNEQFF,TGTGCCAGCAGCCTGGAGGGTTGGCAGGGCAGCTCCTACAATGAGCAGTTCTTC
TRBJ2-2,TRBV7-8,TRBD2,few,CASSLRLAGAGELFF,TGTGCCAGCAGCCTGCGTCTAGCGGGAGCCGGGGAGCTGTTTTTT
TRBJ1-2,TRBV19,NA,NA,CASSMGLPSGGYTF,TGTGCCAGTAGTATGGGGCTCCCAAGCGGGGGCTACACCTTC
TRBJ1-4,TRBV2,TRBD1,NA,CASSKGALDEKLFF,TGTGCCAGCAGTAAGGGGGCATTGGATGAAAAACTGTTTTTT
TRBJ2-3,TRBV5-4,NA,NA,CASSFWGGASTDTQYF,TGTGCCAGCAGCTTCTGGGGGGGGGCCAGCACAGATACGCAGTATTTT
TRBJ2-3,TRBV5-1,NA,NA,CASSSIPGVVTDTQYF,TGCGCCAGCAGCTCCATTCCAGGGGTTGTGACAGATACGCAGTATTTT
TRBJ1-1,TRBV5-4,NA,NA,CASSPNGQLLTEAFF,TGTGCCAGCAGCCCGAATGGACAGCTTCTCACTGAAGCTTTCTTT
TRBJ2-5,TRBV3-1/TRBV3-2,TRBD1,NA,CASSQDSPGGMETQYF,TGTGCCAGCAGCCAAGATTCTCCAGGGGGCATGGAGACCCAGTACTTC
TRBJ1-5,TRBV5-6,NA,NA,CASSFTVYSNQPQHF,TGTGCCAGCAGCTTTACAGTGTATAGCAATCAGCCCCAGCATTTT
TRBJ2-1,TRBV6-6,NA,NA,CASSYQSGGGGNEQFF,TGTGCCAGCAGTTACCAATCGGGGGGAGGGGGCAATGAGCAGTTCTTC
TRBJ2-7,TRBV3-1/TRBV3-2,NA,NA,CASSQERGSGEQYF,TGTGCCAGCAGCCAAGAAAGGGGGTCTGGCGAGCAGTACTTC
TRBJ2-5,TRBV15,NA,NA,CATSSLERETQYF,TGTGCCACCAGCAGTCTAGAGAGGGAGACCCAGTACTTC
TRBJ1-2,TRBV5-1,TRBD1,NA,CASSTLPGTVNYGYTF,TGCGCCAGCAGCACCCTCCCCGGGACAGTTAACTATGGCTACACCTTC
TRBJ1-1,TRBV29-1,TRBD1,once,CSASGTGGFEAFF,TGCAGCGCCTCCGGGACAGGGGGCTTTGAAGCTTTCTTT
TRBJ2-1,TRBV6-5,TRBD2,NA,CASSYVTSGRGNEQFF,TGTGCCAGCAGTTACGTGACTAGCGGGAGGGGGAATGAGCAGTTCTTC
TRBJ2-5,TRBV19,TRBD1,once,CASSLEGTGGVGGKTQYF,TGTGCCAGTAGTCTCGAGGGGACAGGCGGCGTCGGTGGGAAGACCCAGTACTTC
TRBJ2-5,TRBV10-3,TRBD1,once,CQGGRVQETQYF,TGCCAAGGGGGCAGGGTCCAAGAGACCCAGTACTTC
TRBJ1-2,TRBV7-2,NA,NA,CASSLWAGASYGYTF,TGTGCCAGCAGCTTATGGGCAGGGGCCTCCTATGGCTACACCTTC
TRBJ2-3,TRBV19,TRBD2,once,CASSIGGTSGTTPRQYF,TGTGCCAGTAGTATAGGAGGGACTAGCGGGACCACTCCGAGGCAGTATTTT
TRBJ2-2,TRBV3-1/TRBV3-2,NA,NA,CASSQTSANTGELFF,TGTGCCAGCAGCCAGACTAGTGCGAACACCGGGGAGCTGTTTTTT
TRBJ2-7,TRBV28,TRBD2,NA,CASTAGLAGVHEQYF,TGTGCCAGCACCGCAGGACTAGCGGGAGTACACGAGCAGTACTTC
TRBJ1-6,TRBV27,NA,NA,CASSFRSRGVSPLHF,TGTGCCAGCAGTTTTCGATCCAGGGGTGTGTCACCCCTCCACTTT
TRBJ2-1,TRBV5-4,NA,NA,CASSFFDRQNNEQFF,TGTGCCAGCAGCTTTTTCGACAGACAGAACAATGAGCAGTTCTTC
TRBJ2-5,TRBV12-5,TRBD2,NA,CASGLASGSKETQYF,TGTGCTAGTGGATTAGCTAGCGGGAGTAAAGAGACCCAGTACTTC
TRBJ2-5,TRBV7-2,NA,NA,CASSLDRLLGETQYF,TGTGCCAGCAGCTTAGATAGACTCCTAGGAGAGACCCAGTACTTC
TRBJ1-6,TRBV6-5,TRBD1,NA,CASTKADRGRTLHF,TGTGCCAGCACAAAGGCGGACAGGGGTAGGACCCTCCACTTT
TRBJ1-1,TRBV27,TRBD1,NA,CASSSLTGGPEAFF,TGTGCCAGCAGTTCCCTAACAGGGGGCCCTGAAGCTTTCTTT
TRBJ2-7,TRBV5-1,NA,NA,CASSLGGARSYEQYF,TGCGCCAGCAGCTTGGGGGGAGCTCGCTCCTACGAGCAGTACTTC
TRBJ2-7,TRBV6-5,NA,few,CASRGGGSTYEQYF,TGTGCCAGCAGGGGGGGAGGATCTACCTACGAGCAGTACTTC
TRBJ2-2,TRBV5-4,TRBD1,NA,CASSSRQGVGGELFF,TGTGCCAGCAGCTCGCGACAGGGGGTTGGCGGGGAGCTGTTTTTT
TRBJ1-5,TRBV21-1,NA,NA,CASSKGPGWVQPQHF,TGTGCCAGCAGCAAAGGGCCAGGTTGGGTTCAGCCCCAGCATTTT
TRBJ1-5,TRBV7-9,TRBD1,few,CASSLAGQGPQPQHF,TGTGCCAGCAGCTTAGCCGGACAGGGGCCTCAGCCCCAGCATTTT
TRBJ2-1,TRBV24-1,TRBD2,NA,CATSDHNPGRNEQFF,TGTGCCACCAGTGACCACAATCCCGGGAGGAATGAGCAGTTCTTC
TRBJ2-3,TRBV24-1,TRBD2,NA,CATSVFSGSTDTQYF,TGTGCCACCAGTGTGTTTAGCGGGAGCACAGATACGCAGTATTTT
TRBJ2-3,TRBV5-1,NA,NA,CASSLGRNTDTQYF,TGCGCCAGCAGCTTGGGGAGAAACACAGATACGCAGTATTTT
TRBJ2-7,TRBV24-1,TRBD1,NA,CATSDFGGQGRGFYEQYF,TGTGCCACCAGTGATTTCGGGGGACAGGGAAGGGGCTTCTACGAGCAGTACTTC
TRBJ2-1,TRBV27,NA,NA,CASSLEAGPYNEQFF,TGTGCCAGCAGTTTGGAAGCGGGCCCCTACAATGAGCAGTTCTTC
TRBJ1-4,TRBV7-9,TRBD1,NA,CASSPSGQGVRDEKLFF,TGTGCCAGCAGCCCTTCGGGACAGGGCGTGCGAGATGAAAAACTGTTTTTT
TRBJ2-2,TRBV5-1,TRBD2,NA,CASSLEVSGGTGELFF,TGCGCCAGCAGCTTGGAAGTTTCGGGGGGCACCGGGGAGCTGTTTTTT
TRBJ1-1,TRBV6-6,TRBD1,NA,CASSEPGQGPTEAFF,TGTGCCAGCAGTGAGCCGGGACAGGGACCAACTGAAGCTTTCTTT
TRBJ2-2,TRBV10-3,TRBD2,once,CAIGLAGGTGELFF,TGTGCCATCGGACTAGCGGGAGGCACCGGGGAGCTGTTTTTT
TRBJ2-2,TRBV5-1,TRBD2,NA,CASSWGLAANTGELFF,TGCGCCAGCAGCTGGGGACTAGCGGCGAACACCGGGGAGCTGTTTTTT
TRBJ2-1,TRBV11-2,NA,NA,CASSLAGEYNEQFF,TGTGCCAGCAGCTTAGCGGGAGAGTACAATGAGCAGTTCTTC
TRBJ2-1,TRBV5-6,TRBD2,NA,CASSLVVSGGSSYNEQFF,TGTGCCAGCAGCTTGGTTGTTAGCGGGGGGAGCTCCTACAATGAGCAGTTCTTC
TRBJ2-3,TRBV24-1,TRBD2,NA,CATSASGSTDTQYF,TGTGCCACCAGTGCTAGCGGGAGTACAGATACGCAGTATTTT
TRBJ1-1,TRBV3-1/TRBV3-2,NA,NA,CASSPSGVGWTEAFF,TGTGCCAGCAGTCCGTCCGGGGTGGGTTGGACTGAAGCTTTCTTT
TRBJ1-5,TRBV19,TRBD1,NA,CASSPAGRGLPQPQHF,TGTGCCAGTAGCCCAGCTGGAAGGGGGCTCCCCCAGCCCCAGCATTTT
TRBJ1-3,TRBV5-5,NA,NA,CASSLSQGGNTIYF,TGTGCCAGCAGCTTGTCACAGGGAGGAAACACCATATATTTT
TRBJ1-6,TRBV6-2/TRBV6-3,NA,NA,CASSYGETGSPLHF,TGTGCCAGCAGTTATGGGGAAACAGGGTCACCCCTCCACTTT